The 10 T cell receptor beta chains below come from one sample, sequenced in a study of T cell responses to AZD1222 COVID-19 vaccine. Repertoires were generated with immunoSEQ multiplex PCR, while TCRdb's copy carries only in-frame clones and drops some. The sample yields about 120,000 clones, 75% to 90% seen once. The sequenced sample was peripheral blood, obtained 28 days after the second AZD1222 dose. Every receptor here comes from an adult who received the AZD1222 COVID-19 vaccine.

The V gene is TRBV6-6, the J gene TRBJ1-1; D is undetermined. CDR1 is MNHNY and CDR2 is SVGAGI in the germline V gene (reference sequence). V shed 10 bases and J shed 3 bases, with 15 bases lying between them. This CDR3 is 13 amino acids long. The CDR3 DNA follows: TGTGCCACAGCTTCCTCTCTTGACACTGAAGCTTTCTTT. Translation: CATASSLDTEAFF.

In this sample, this clone turned up a few times. V is TRBV15 and J is TRBJ1-3; D is possibly TRBD1 (5 bases). Trimming shortened V by 1 base and J by 1 base, and 11 bases separated the two germline ends. The CDR3 covers 16 residues. Germline CDR1 reads LNHNV; CDR2 reads YYDKDF (reference sequence). The CDR3 sequence: CATSRGMWGSGNTIYF. The CDR3 coding sequence is TGTGCCACCAGCAGAGGAATGTGGGGGTCTGGAAACACCATATATTTT.

The chain uses TRBV5-8 and TRBJ1-5; D gene unclear. The CDR3 spans 15 residues. Germline V gene data show CDR1 as SGHTS and CDR2 as YDEGEE. Between the trimmed V and J ends, which lost 0 bases and 2 bases, there was a span of 9 bases. DNA of the CDR3: TGTGCCAGCAGCTTGGCCGGGCTCCGCAATCAGCCCCAGCATTTT. This codes for CASSLAGLRNQPQHF. Using reference TRBV5-8 and TRBJ1-5 for the parts outside the CDR3, the full variable domain is EAGVTQSPTHLIKTRGQQATLRCSPISGHTSVYWYQQALGLGLQFLLWYDEGEERNRGNFPPRFSGRQFPNYSSELNVNALELEDSALYLCASSLAGLRNQPQHFGDGTRLSIL.

The genes are TRBV7-6 and TRBJ2-2; TRBD2 might be the D (6 bases). Germline values: CDR1 SGHVS, CDR2 FNYEAQ. The CDR3 has 15 amino acids. Trimming removed 4 bases from V and 4 bases from J, with 13 bases in between. CDR3 region: CASSSVQGGTGELFF. CDR3 coding DNA: TGTGCCAGCAGCTCGGTCCAGGGAGGCACCGGGGAGCTGTTTTTT.

This rearrangement joins TRBV19 to TRBJ2-1; TRBD2 matches 9 bases. J lost 8 bases, V lost 6 bases, and 8 bases had no gene match. Germline V CDR1 and CDR2: LNHDA, SQIVND (reference sequence). The CDR3 extends over 14 amino acids. CDR3 loop: CASSRGAGGYEQFF. The CDR3 coding sequence is TGTGCCAGTAGCCGTGGAGCGGGGGGTTATGAGCAGTTCTTC. Supplemented by reference TRBV19 and TRBJ2-1, the full variable domain reads DGGITQSPKYLFRKEGQNVTLSCEQNLNHDAMYWYRQDPGQGLRLIYYSQIVNDFQKGDIAEGYSVSREKKESFPLTVTSAQKNPTAFYLCASSRGAGGYEQFFGPGTRLTVL.

The sample holds one count of this clone. The chain carries TRBV6-2 or TRBV6-3 and TRBJ1-1; D may be TRBD1 (5 bases). V lost 4 bases and J lost 0, with 12 bases in between. The CDR3 contains 15 residues. The germline V gene has CDR1 MNHEY and CDR2 SVGEGT. The CDR3 spells CASSSSGRMNTEAFF. CDR3 DNA: TGTGCCAGCAGTTCCTCGGGACGGATGAACACTGAAGCTTTCTTT.

The chain has TRBV28 and TRBJ1-3, with a possible D match to TRBD1 (5 bases). The ends were cut back, 6 bases at V and 4 bases at J, with 13 bases in the middle. Germline CDR1 and CDR2: MDHEN and SYDVKM. The CDR3 runs 14 residues. In nucleotides, the CDR3 is TGTGCCAGCAGCCATCCCGGGACGGGAAACACCATATATTTT. This gives the protein CASSHPGTGNTIYF.

V and J are TRBV12-3 or TRBV12-4 and TRBJ1-2, with TRBD1 as a possible D gene (5 bases). The CDR3 has 13 residues. Trimming cost V 7 bases and J 2 bases, with 11 bases left between them. The DNA of the CDR3 is TGTGCCAGCACCAGGGAGGGGAACTATGGCTACACCTTC. Protein sequence: CASTREGNYGYTF.

The rearrangement links TRBV10-3 to TRBJ1-5; no clear D gene. V gave up 7 bases and J gave up 4 bases, with 8 bases separating them. This CDR3 has 12 residues. Germline V lookup: CDR1 ENHRY, CDR2 SYGVKD. The CDR3 region has the DNA TGTGCCATCAACCAGGTGAATCAGCCCCAGCATTTT. Protein product: CAINQVNQPQHF.

J is TRBJ1-2 and V is TRBV29-1, with TRBD1 identical over 7 bases. The CDR3 runs to 12 residues. J was trimmed by 10 bases and V by 5 bases; bases with no gene match: 10. The germline CDR1 and CDR2 sequences are SQVTM and ANQGSEA. CDR3 nucleotide sequence: TGCAGCGTTTCCGGGACAGACATCGACTACACCTTC. Translation: CSVSGTDIDYTF.